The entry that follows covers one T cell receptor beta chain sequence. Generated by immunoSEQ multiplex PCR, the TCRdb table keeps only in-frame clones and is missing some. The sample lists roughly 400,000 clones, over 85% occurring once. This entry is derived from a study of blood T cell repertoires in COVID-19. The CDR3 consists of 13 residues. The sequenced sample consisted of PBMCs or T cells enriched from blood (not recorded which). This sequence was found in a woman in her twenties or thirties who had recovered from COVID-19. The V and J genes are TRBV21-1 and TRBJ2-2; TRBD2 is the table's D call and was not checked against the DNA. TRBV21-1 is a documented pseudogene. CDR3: CASSSSNTGELFF. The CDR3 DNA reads TGTGCCAGCAGCTCCTCCAACACCGGGGAGCTGTTTTTT.